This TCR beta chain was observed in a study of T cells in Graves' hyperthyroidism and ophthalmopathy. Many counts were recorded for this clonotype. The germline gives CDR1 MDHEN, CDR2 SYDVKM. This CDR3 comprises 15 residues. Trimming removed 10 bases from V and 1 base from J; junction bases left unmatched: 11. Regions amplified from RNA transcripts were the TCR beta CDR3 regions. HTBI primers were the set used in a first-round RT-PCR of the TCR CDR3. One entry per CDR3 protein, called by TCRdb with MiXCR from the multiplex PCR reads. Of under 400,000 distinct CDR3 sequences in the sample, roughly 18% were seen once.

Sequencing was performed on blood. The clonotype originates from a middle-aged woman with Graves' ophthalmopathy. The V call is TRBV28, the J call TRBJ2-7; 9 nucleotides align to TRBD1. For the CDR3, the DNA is TGTGCCAACCGGGACAGGGTTTTAGGATCCTACGAGCAGTACTTC. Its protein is CANRDRVLGSYEQYF.